This is a list of T cell receptor beta chains from one sample in a study of blood T cell repertoires in COVID-19. Assay used: immunoSEQ multiplex PCR; TCRdb lists only in-frame clones, some missing. The sample records roughly 230,000 clones, almost 85% being singletons. The sample consisted of peripheral blood. These receptors were obtained from a middle-aged man with COVID-19, enrolled during active disease. CDR3s include the opening cysteine and the closing phenylalanine or tryptophan. The D gene is left open where the match is weak. The size field is filled for only some rows; it gives once, few, many or a size class.

D gene: .; V gene: TRBV11-2; J gene: TRBJ2-5; clone size: .; CDR3 DNA: TGTGCCAGCAGCTTGCCCCCGGGACAATGGATAGAGACCCAGTACTTC; CDR3 protein: CASSLPPGQWIETQYF
D gene: .; V gene: TRBV2; J gene: TRBJ2-1; clone size: .; CDR3 DNA: TGTGCCAGCAGTTTCGACTCCCGCCGTGAGCAGTTCTTC; CDR3 protein: CASSFDSRREQFF
D gene: TRBD1; V gene: TRBV2; J gene: TRBJ2-1; clone size: .; CDR3 DNA: TGTGCCAGCAGTCAAGACAGGGGTCCCTACAATGAGCAGTTCTTC; CDR3 protein: CASSQDRGPYNEQFF
D gene: .; V gene: TRBV6-1; J gene: TRBJ1-6; clone size: .; CDR3 DNA: TGTGCCAGCAGTGAAGGGGGCTCTGGCTCACCCCTCCACTTT; CDR3 protein: CASSEGGSGSPLHF
D gene: TRBD1; V gene: TRBV7-2; J gene: TRBJ2-7; clone size: .; CDR3 DNA: TGTGCCAGCAACCCCGACAGGGGGCAAGGCTACGAGCAGTACTTC; CDR3 protein: CASNPDRGQGYEQYF
D gene: TRBD2; V gene: TRBV5-4; J gene: TRBJ2-3; clone size: .; CDR3 DNA: TGTGCCAGCAGCAGCGGGGGGGAAGATACGCAGTATTTT; CDR3 protein: CASSSGGEDTQYF
D gene: .; V gene: TRBV6-5; J gene: TRBJ1-2; clone size: .; CDR3 DNA: TGTGCCAGCACCCCAGGAGGGAGCGGCTATGGCTACACCTTC; CDR3 protein: CASTPGGSGYGYTF
D gene: TRBD1; V gene: TRBV3-1/TRBV3-2; J gene: TRBJ2-7; clone size: .; CDR3 DNA: TGTGCCAGCAGCCAAGTCCCCGGGACAGGCTACGACGAGCAGTACTTC; CDR3 protein: CASSQVPGTGYDEQYF
D gene: .; V gene: TRBV5-5; J gene: TRBJ1-1; clone size: few; CDR3 DNA: TGTGCCAGCAGCTTGGAAGGGAGGCCTGAAGCTTTCTTT; CDR3 protein: CASSLEGRPEAFF
D gene: TRBD1; V gene: TRBV10-3; J gene: TRBJ2-5; clone size: .; CDR3 DNA: TGTGCCATCAGCTGGGACAGGAGTGGGACCCAGTACTTC; CDR3 protein: CAISWDRSGTQYF
D gene: .; V gene: TRBV19; J gene: TRBJ1-5; clone size: once; CDR3 DNA: TGTGCCAGTACAGGCAGTGATAGCAATCAGCCCCAGCATTTT; CDR3 protein: CASTGSDSNQPQHF
D gene: .; V gene: TRBV30; J gene: TRBJ1-5; clone size: .; CDR3 DNA: TGTGCCTGCCGACAGTCCTTAAGCCAGCCCCAGCATTTT; CDR3 protein: CACRQSLSQPQHF
D gene: TRBD1; V gene: TRBV7-2; J gene: TRBJ1-1; clone size: .; CDR3 DNA: TGTGCCAGCAGCTTTCAGGGGGGTTCTACTGAAGCTTTCTTT; CDR3 protein: CASSFQGGSTEAFF
D gene: .; V gene: TRBV15; J gene: TRBJ2-1; clone size: .; CDR3 DNA: TGTGCCACCACATCCGGAGAGTCCTACAATGAGCAGTTCTTC; CDR3 protein: CATTSGESYNEQFF
D gene: .; V gene: TRBV19; J gene: TRBJ2-5; clone size: few; CDR3 DNA: TGTGCCAGTAGTATCCGCCTCGGGCCCCGAGGGCAAGAGACCCAGTACTTC; CDR3 protein: CASSIRLGPRGQETQYF
D gene: TRBD1; V gene: TRBV6-5; J gene: TRBJ2-7; clone size: .; CDR3 DNA: TGTGCCAGCAGGGGGACAGGGCGCTACTACGAGCAGTACTTC; CDR3 protein: CASRGTGRYYEQYF
D gene: TRBD2; V gene: TRBV7-9; J gene: TRBJ2-1; clone size: few; CDR3 DNA: TGTGCCAGCAGCTTAGCCCTAGCGGGGGGGAGTGAGCAGTTCTTC; CDR3 protein: CASSLALAGGSEQFF
D gene: .; V gene: TRBV12-3/TRBV12-4; J gene: TRBJ2-7; clone size: .; CDR3 DNA: TGTGCCAGCAGTTTCGACAGGTTCTACGAGCAGTACTTC; CDR3 protein: CASSFDRFYEQYF
D gene: .; V gene: TRBV5-5; J gene: TRBJ1-2; clone size: few; CDR3 DNA: TGTGCCAGCAGCGGAGGACCCGGCTATGGCTACACCTTC; CDR3 protein: CASSGGPGYGYTF
D gene: .; V gene: TRBV5-1; J gene: TRBJ1-4; clone size: once; CDR3 DNA: TGCGCCAGCAGCCCGGGCCGGGGGGCCCAGCACGAAAAACTGTTTTTT; CDR3 protein: CASSPGRGAQHEKLFF
D gene: TRBD2; V gene: TRBV5-4; J gene: TRBJ2-5; clone size: .; CDR3 DNA: TGTGCCAGCAGTCCGACTAGCGGGACCCAGTACTTC; CDR3 protein: CASSPTSGTQYF
D gene: .; V gene: TRBV3-1/TRBV3-2; J gene: TRBJ2-3; clone size: .; CDR3 DNA: TGTGCCAGCAGCCCCTTAGCGTCCGATACGCAGTATTTT; CDR3 protein: CASSPLASDTQYF
D gene: .; V gene: TRBV5-1; J gene: TRBJ2-2; clone size: .; CDR3 DNA: TGCGCCAGCAGCTTCAGGGGGGAGCTGTTTTTT; CDR3 protein: CASSFRGELFF
D gene: .; V gene: TRBV25-1; J gene: TRBJ2-4; clone size: .; CDR3 DNA: TGTGCCAGCAGTGACCTTAGCGTTAACATTCAGTACTTC; CDR3 protein: CASSDLSVNIQYF
D gene: .; V gene: TRBV4-1; J gene: TRBJ2-1; clone size: .; CDR3 DNA: TGCGCCAGCAGCCAGGGACTTAATGCCAATGAGCAGTTCTTC; CDR3 protein: CASSQGLNANEQFF
D gene: TRBD1; V gene: TRBV27; J gene: TRBJ2-7; clone size: once; CDR3 DNA: TGTGCCAGCAGTCCAAGTCCGACAGGGTTTGACTCCTACGAGCAGTACTTC; CDR3 protein: CASSPSPTGFDSYEQYF
D gene: TRBD1; V gene: TRBV9; J gene: TRBJ2-7; clone size: .; CDR3 DNA: TGTGCCAGCAGCGTAGCAGCGGGACAGGGGACGCGCAAGCAGTACTTC; CDR3 protein: CASSVAAGQGTRKQYF
D gene: TRBD1; V gene: TRBV4-1; J gene: TRBJ1-2; clone size: .; CDR3 DNA: TGCGCCAGCAGCCAAGATCCCAGGGGGGTGTTC; CDR3 protein: CASSQDPRGVF
D gene: .; V gene: TRBV10-3; J gene: TRBJ1-5; clone size: once; CDR3 DNA: TGTGCCACCGGACGACCGGGGGAGCCCCAGCATTTT; CDR3 protein: CATGRPGEPQHF
D gene: .; V gene: TRBV9; J gene: TRBJ2-3; clone size: .; CDR3 DNA: TGTGCCAGCAGCGTAGACCCTCATAGTAACGCAGATACGCAGTATTTT; CDR3 protein: CASSVDPHSNADTQYF
D gene: TRBD1; V gene: TRBV6-5; J gene: TRBJ1-6; clone size: .; CDR3 DNA: TGTGCCAGCACCTATCGTGGCAGGGGGTCTTCACCCCTCCACTTT; CDR3 protein: CASTYRGRGSSPLHF
D gene: TRBD1; V gene: TRBV5-1; J gene: TRBJ2-7; clone size: .; CDR3 DNA: TGCGCCAGCAGCTCAGACCAGGGGGCAAGGGGCGAGCAGTACTTC; CDR3 protein: CASSSDQGARGEQYF
D gene: .; V gene: TRBV19; J gene: TRBJ2-1; clone size: once; CDR3 DNA: TGTGCCAGTAGTGCACAGGGTCGTGCTGAGCAGTTCTTC; CDR3 protein: CASSAQGRAEQFF
D gene: .; V gene: TRBV18; J gene: TRBJ1-3; clone size: .; CDR3 DNA: TGTGCCAGCTCACCGTCGATGGCTAGCTCTGGAAACACCATATATTTT; CDR3 protein: CASSPSMASSGNTIYF
D gene: .; V gene: TRBV29-1; J gene: TRBJ1-6; clone size: .; CDR3 DNA: TGCAGCGTTCGAGACGGGGGGCCGGATAATTCACCCCTCCACTTT; CDR3 protein: CSVRDGGPDNSPLHF
D gene: .; V gene: TRBV5-6; J gene: TRBJ1-2; clone size: once; CDR3 DNA: TGTGCCAGCAGCGACCGGACAGCCGTATCCTATGGCTACACCTTC; CDR3 protein: CASSDRTAVSYGYTF
D gene: TRBD1; V gene: TRBV7-2; J gene: TRBJ2-5; clone size: .; CDR3 DNA: TGTGCCAGCAGCCTATCAGGGGGCTGGCAAGAGACCCAGTACTTC; CDR3 protein: CASSLSGGWQETQYF
D gene: TRBD2; V gene: TRBV2; J gene: TRBJ2-1; clone size: .; CDR3 DNA: TGTGCCAGCAGTGTCCCGGGACTAGCGGGGGGCATCGACAATGAGCAGTTCTTC; CDR3 protein: CASSVPGLAGGIDNEQFF
D gene: TRBD2; V gene: TRBV5-5; J gene: TRBJ2-5; clone size: .; CDR3 DNA: TGTGCCAGCAGCTTGCACGGACTAGCGGGGTCTAAAGAGACCCAGTACTTC; CDR3 protein: CASSLHGLAGSKETQYF
D gene: TRBD1; V gene: TRBV4-2; J gene: TRBJ1-4; clone size: .; CDR3 DNA: TGTGCCAGCAGCCAAGATCCCCGGCAGGGGGCGGGAAAACTGTTTTTT; CDR3 protein: CASSQDPRQGAGKLFF
D gene: .; V gene: TRBV5-1; J gene: TRBJ1-2; clone size: .; CDR3 DNA: TGCGCCAGCAGCTTGGAACTGGAGGGAGTTGGCTACACCTTC; CDR3 protein: CASSLELEGVGYTF
D gene: TRBD1; V gene: TRBV24-1; J gene: TRBJ2-1; clone size: .; CDR3 DNA: TGTGCCACCAGTGATCACAGGGGGTACAATGAGCAGTTCTTC; CDR3 protein: CATSDHRGYNEQFF
D gene: TRBD1; V gene: TRBV11-2; J gene: TRBJ2-7; clone size: once; CDR3 DNA: TGTGCCAGCAGCTTAGTACAGGGGTGGAACGAGCAGTACTTC; CDR3 protein: CASSLVQGWNEQYF
D gene: TRBD1; V gene: TRBV3-1/TRBV3-2; J gene: TRBJ1-1; clone size: .; CDR3 DNA: TGTGCCAGCAGCCAACCGCTGACAGGGGGCCGGGACACTGAAGCTTTCTTT; CDR3 protein: CASSQPLTGGRDTEAFF
D gene: .; V gene: TRBV7-6; J gene: TRBJ2-2; clone size: .; CDR3 DNA: TGTGCCAGCAGCTTAAGTGCGGGGCCTCTAATGTCCGGGGAGCTGTTTTTT; CDR3 protein: CASSLSAGPLMSGELFF